Following are 7 T cell receptor beta chains from one sample sequenced in a study of OX40 agonist ivuxolimab in advanced cancers. Sequencing was performed with immunoSEQ multiplex PCR; in TCRdb, only in-frame clones are kept and a portion is missing. The data contain roughly 7,000 clones, around 85% of them seen just once; the ten biggest clones take up about 73%. The sequences come from CD4+ or CD8+ T cells sorted from blood, collected in a trial of the OX40 agonist ivuxolimab. These receptors originate from an adult with an advanced solid tumor such as melanoma, head and neck, liver or kidney cancer.

The CDR3 loop is CASTNSSGANVLTF. In nucleotides, the CDR3 is TGTGCCAGCACCAATTCCTCTGGGGCCAACGTCCTGACTTTC. V gene TRBV27 combines with J gene TRBJ2-6, with D uncertain. CDR3 length equals 14 residues. The V end was cut by 7 bases, the J end by 0 bases, with 7 bases between. Germline V CDR1 and CDR2: MNHEY, SMNVEV (reference sequence).

The chain uses TRBV30 and TRBJ1-4, with 8 bases that match TRBD1. CDR1 is GTSNPN, CDR2 SVGIG, per germline (reference sequence). The CDR3 spans 15 residues. With 0 bases clipped from V and 7 bases from J, the junction kept 7 bases outside the gene matches. CDR3 region: CAWSVVAGGFEKLFF. The CDR3 DNA sequence: TGTGCCTGGAGTGTAGTGGCAGGGGGCTTTGAAAAACTGTTTTTT.

The chain joins TRBV4-2 to TRBJ1-1, with a tentative D call TRBD1 (6 bases). Trimming took off 5 bases at V and 0 bases at J, with 13 bases between the two ends. Germline V CDR1 and CDR2: LGHNA, YNFKEQ. The CDR3 has 15 residues. Here the CDR3 DNA reads TGTGCCAGCAGCGAACTGGGGGCTATGAACACTGAAGCTTTCTTT. Its protein product is CASSELGAMNTEAFF.

The rearrangement links TRBV28 to TRBJ2-3; D ambiguous. The germline V gene encodes CDR1 MDHEN and CDR2 SYDVKM. Trimming cost V 3 bases and J 1 base, with 8 bases left between them. The CDR3 contains 14 residues. The CDR3: CASSFLAGTDTQYF. CDR3 coding DNA: TGTGCCAGCAGTTTCTTGGCGGGCACAGATACGCAGTATTTT. The variable domain in full, completed from reference TRBV28 and TRBJ2-3, reads DVKVTQSSRYLVKRTGEKVFLECVQDMDHENMFWYRQDPGLGLRLIYFSYDVKMKEKGDIPEGYSVSREKKERFSLILESASTNQTSMYLCASSFLAGTDTQYFGPGTRLTVL.

V usage is TRBV5-6 and J usage is TRBJ2-1; D may be TRBD2 (5 bases). This CDR3 is built from 12 residues. Per the germline V gene, CDR1 is SGHDT and CDR2 is YYEEEE. The ends were cut back, 4 bases at V and 9 bases at J, with 11 bases in the middle. In nucleotides, the CDR3 is TGTGCCAGCAGCATCGACTACGCTGAGCAGTTCTTC. Encoded protein: CASSIDYAEQFF.

The CDR3 nucleotides read TGCGCCAGCAGCCCAAATAGCGGGGTGAACACCGGGGAGCTGTTTTTT. Residues: CASSPNSGVNTGELFF. The chain joins TRBV5-1 to TRBJ2-2; TRBD2 matches at 8 bases. CDR3 length: 16 residues. Trimming removed 4 bases from V and 1 base from J; junction bases left unmatched: 6. Germline-derived CDR1 and CDR2 are SGHRS and YFSETQ.

The rearrangement uses TRBV19 and TRBJ1-2, with D maybe TRBD1 (6 bases). The ends were cut back, 5 bases at V and 8 bases at J, with 15 bases in the middle. Germline CDR1 and CDR2: LNHDA and SQIVND (reference sequence). CDR3 length equals 13 residues. DNA of the CDR3: TGTGCCAGTAGTGCTCAGGGGTTTGGGGGCTACACCTTC. This sequence encodes CASSAQGFGGYTF.